These 20 T cell receptor beta chains were all obtained from the same sample, sequenced in a study of post-analysis software for immune sequencing data. Study-wide points: Roughly 5 TRBV segments, TRBV5-6, TRBV5-1 and TRBV20-1 among them, were found more frequent in patients than controls.

Incorporated into the TCR beta cDNA libraries were unique molecular identifiers, which served to reduce PCR and sequencing biases. MiXCR, run by TCRdb on the PCR reads, gives a single entry per CDR3 protein. Of roughly 620,000 distinct CDR3 sequences in the sample, 44% were seen once. No antigens are known for them. Input material: blood. The receptors come from a girl aged 5 to 17 with multiple sclerosis.

A remark on this clonotype: Relative to the germline gene, one junction end is altered; a read error may explain this. The V call is TRBV29-1, the J call TRBJ2-7; weak D call: TRBD2 (5 bases). This CDR3 has 14 residues. Per the germline V gene, CDR1 is SQVTM and CDR2 is ANQGSEA. CDR3 sequence reads: CSVLDSASSDEQYF. The CDR3 nucleotides read TGCAGTGTACTCGACTCCGCTAGCTCCGACGAGCAGTACTTC.

This clonotype was seen more than once but under ten times. The chain employs TRBV20-1 and TRBJ2-4, with 7 bases lining up with TRBD2. CDR1 is DFQATT and CDR2 is SNEGSKA in the germline V gene (reference sequence). The CDR3 totals 14 residues. Unmatched junction bases numbered 6, after V lost 5 bases and J lost 2 bases. In nucleotides, the CDR3 is TGCAGTGCTCCGCGCGGGGGAACCAAAAACATTCAGTACTTC. The encoded protein is CSAPRGGTKNIQYF.

This chain joins TRBV6-5 and TRBJ2-1; 7 bases align to TRBD1. Germline V gene lookup returns CDR1 MNHEY and CDR2 SVGAGI. V lost 4 bases, J lost 9 bases, and 3 bases stayed unmatched. CDR3 size: 12 residues. The CDR3 is CASSSGQPEQFF. CDR3 DNA: TGTGCCAGCAGTTCGGGACAGCCTGAGCAGTTCTTC.

This clonotype occurred a few times. The chain combines TRBV20-1 with TRBJ2-1; 8 nucleotides align to TRBD2. CDR1 is DFQATT and CDR2 is SNEGSKA in the germline V gene (reference sequence). The CDR3 is made up of 13 amino acids. Trimming took 6 bases from V and 9 from J; bases not matched to a gene: 10. In nucleotides, the CDR3 is TGCAGTGCCCCCCGAGCGGGGGCGAGTGAGCAGTTCTTC. This translates into CSAPRAGASEQFF.

The V gene is TRBV6-1, the J gene TRBJ2-1; D may match TRBD1 or TRBD2 (6 bases each). The CDR3 is 14 amino acids. Between the trimmed V and J ends, which lost 5 bases and 6 bases, there was a span of 14 bases. CDR1 is MNHNS and CDR2 is SASEGT in the germline V gene. The CDR3 reads CASSHGGVSNEQFF. CDR3 DNA sequence: TGTGCCAGCAGTCACGGGGGCGTCAGCAATGAGCAGTTCTTC.

The gene calls are TRBV4-2 and TRBJ2-5; either TRBD1 or TRBD2 may fit D (6 bases each). Trimming shortened V by 4 bases and J by 5 bases, and 23 bases separated the two germline ends. The CDR3 is 17 residues long. Germline CDR1 reads LGHNA; CDR2 reads YNFKEQ. As DNA, the CDR3 is TGTGCCAGCAGCCGATATTTAGAGGGGGGCCTGGGCGAGACCCAGTACTTC. Residues: CASSRYLEGGLGETQYF.

This clonotype was seen a handful of times. V and J are TRBV7-9 and TRBJ2-6; D perhaps matches TRBD1 (5 bases). V was clipped by 10 bases and J by 0 bases, with 10 bases between them. This CDR3 has 14 residues. The germline CDR1 and CDR2 sequences are SEHNR and FQNEAQ (reference sequence). Here the CDR3 reads CATSDTSGANVLTF. DNA of the CDR3: TGTGCCACCTCGGACACCTCTGGGGCCAACGTCCTGACTTTC. The full variable domain, completed using reference TRBV7-9 and TRBJ2-6, is DTGVSQNPRHKITKRGQNVTFRCDPISEHNRLYWYRQTLGQGPEFLTYFQNEAQLEKSRLLSDRFSAERPKGSFSTLEIQRTEQGDSAMYLCATSDTSGANVLTFGAGSRLTVL.

The chain combines TRBV20-1 with TRBJ1-5, with D hard to call. V gave up 0 bases and J gave up 6 bases, with 12 bases separating them. Germline CDR1 and CDR2: DFQATT and SNEGSKA (reference sequence). The CDR3 runs 14 residues. The DNA for the CDR3 is TGCAGTGCTAGAGATGCGGGCCTAAGTCAGCCCCAGCATTTT. This codes for CSARDAGLSQPQHF.

The chain joins TRBV6-2 or TRBV6-3 to TRBJ1-2; D possibly corresponds to TRBD1 (5 bases). The CDR3 runs to 13 residues. Deletions cut 8 bases from V and 4 bases from J, with 14 bases between. CDR1 is MNHEY and CDR2 is SVGEGT in the germline V gene. The CDR3 region is CASEGFGGYGYTF. For the CDR3, the DNA is TGTGCCAGCGAGGGGTTCGGGGGCTATGGCTACACCTTC.

This chain links TRBV5-1 with TRBJ2-1, with D uncertain. Trimming shortened V by 6 bases and J by 3 bases, and 16 bases separated the two germline ends. CDR1 is SGHRS, CDR2 YFSETQ, per germline. The CDR3 has 15 residues. The CDR3 DNA reads as TGCGCCAGCACCAATGTACCCCCGGGCTACAATGAGCAGTTCTTC. Translating gives CASTNVPPGYNEQFF.

This chain links TRBV7-6 with TRBJ1-1, with TRBD1 identical over 7 bases. Trimming took 0 bases from V and 7 from J; bases not matched to a gene: 8. The CDR3 has 15 amino acids. Germline CDR1 SGHVS, CDR2 FNYEAQ. The CDR3 DNA follows: TGTGCCAGCAGCTTAGCAAACCCGGGACAGAGTGAAGCTTTCTTT. Protein: CASSLANPGQSEAFF. Looking up the rest from reference TRBV7-6 and TRBJ1-1 gives the full variable domain: GAGVSQSPRYKVTKRGQDVALRCDPISGHVSLYWYRQALGQGPEFLTYFNYEAQQDKSGLPNDRFSAERPEGSISTLTIQRTEQRDSAMYRCASSLANPGQSEAFFGQGTRLTVV.

The rearrangement uses TRBV11-3 and TRBJ2-1; D remains ambiguous. Germline V lookup: CDR1 SGHNT, CDR2 YENEEA. V was clipped by 2 bases and J by 6 bases, with 8 bases between them. The CDR3 has 13 amino acids. This CDR3 is CASSLSQSNEQFF. The CDR3 coding sequence is TGTGCCAGCAGCTTATCCCAGAGCAATGAGCAGTTCTTC.

The chain links TRBV7-9 to TRBJ2-3; D gene ambiguous. The CDR3 has 17 amino acids. Trimming left V 1 base short and J 2 bases short, with 16 bases between. The germline V gene has CDR1 SEHNR and CDR2 FQNEAQ (reference sequence). The CDR3 sequence is CASSLEVVNPVTDTQYF. For the CDR3, the DNA is TGTGCCAGCAGCTTAGAAGTAGTCAACCCGGTCACAGATACGCAGTATTTT.

There are a few counts of this clonotype. This chain joins TRBV5-5 and TRBJ2-3; D is possibly TRBD1 or TRBD2 (5 bases each). Trimming removed 6 bases at V and 4 bases at J, with 21 bases between. Germline V gives CDR1 SGHKS, CDR2 YYEKEE (reference sequence). This CDR3 has 16 residues. The CDR3 DNA reads TGTGCCAGCAACCCGCGGAGGCAGGGTGGGTCAGATACGCAGTATTTT. Its translation is CASNPRRQGGSDTQYF.

With regard to this clonotype: One junction end disagrees with the germline gene, perhaps due to a read error. The chain employs TRBV4-1 and TRBJ2-1; 8 positions agree with TRBD1. This CDR3 has 15 amino acids. Germline CDR1 and CDR2: MGHRA and YSYEKL. For the CDR3, the DNA is TGCGCCAGCAGGCAAGGCCCAACAGGGGGGAATGAGCAGTTCTTC. Translating gives CASRQGPTGGNEQFF.

The V and J genes are TRBV27 and TRBJ2-1; 15 bases align to TRBD2. The germline V gene encodes CDR1 MNHEY and CDR2 SMNVEV (reference sequence). V was pared by 8 bases and J by 9 bases, with 8 bases of the junction left unmatched. There are 15 residues in the CDR3. CDR3 sequence: CASGGLAGGPAEQFF. The CDR3 nucleotides are TGTGCCAGCGGCGGACTAGCGGGAGGGCCGGCTGAGCAGTTCTTC.

The J gene is TRBJ2-4, the V gene TRBV5-1; a possible D gene is TRBD2 (6 bases). Germline V gene sequence: CDR1 SGHRS, CDR2 YFSETQ. The CDR3 consists of 16 residues. Trimming stripped 0 bases from V and 4 bases from J, with 14 bases between. This chain's CDR3 is CASSLDRGTSKNIQYF. CDR3 DNA: TGCGCCAGCAGCTTGGACCGCGGGACTTCAAAAAACATTCAGTACTTC.

This clonotype was seen only a few times. V gene TRBV5-1 combines with J gene TRBJ2-1, with 11 bases lining up with TRBD2. CDR3 length: 17 residues. Germline V CDR1 and CDR2: SGHRS, YFSETQ. Trimming cost V 4 bases and J 6 bases; bases outside gene matches: 12. In nucleotides, the CDR3 is TGCGCCAGCAGCAACATTTTACTAGCGGGAGAGGGCAATGAGCAGTTCTTC. Translated: CASSNILLAGEGNEQFF. Using reference TRBV5-1 and TRBJ2-1 for the parts outside the CDR3, the full variable domain is KAGVTQTPRYLIKTRGQQVTLSCSPISGHRSVSWYQQTPGQGLQFLFEYFSETQRNKGNFPGRFSGRQFSNSRSEMNVSTLELGDSALYLCASSNILLAGEGNEQFFGPGTRLTVL.

This chain uses TRBV7-9 with TRBJ2-1; D assignment may be TRBD1 or TRBD2 (5 bases each). This CDR3 is built from 14 residues. V lost 5 bases to trimming and J lost 4 bases, with 12 bases between them. Germline values: CDR1 SEHNR, CDR2 FQNEAQ (reference sequence). The CDR3 spells CASSAGTDYNEQFF. The CDR3 region has the DNA TGTGCCAGCAGCGCCGGGACCGATTACAATGAGCAGTTCTTC.

V gene TRBV5-1 combines with J gene TRBJ2-4; tentatively, D is TRBD1 (6 bases). The CDR3 sequence is 15 residues long. The V gene lost 4 bases and the J gene lost 2 bases, with 13 bases spanning the gap. Germline loops: CDR1 SGHRS, CDR2 YFSETQ. CDR3 coding DNA: TGCGCCAGCAGCCCGCCCCGGGACACCAAAAACATTCAGTACTTC. Its translation: CASSPPRDTKNIQYF.